This TCR beta chain was identified in a study of CD8 T cells in Susac syndrome. Germline V CDR1 and CDR2: LGHDT, YNNKEL (reference sequence). V lost 0 bases and J lost 13, with 9 bases in between. The CDR3 runs to 11 residues. From blood CD8+ and CD4+ T cells, TCR beta sequences were generated. It was negative isolation that provided the CD8+ and CD4+ T cells, whereas TEMRA cells were enriched by FACS. RNA totalling about 0.5 to 1 ug underwent reverse transcription with random hexamers. The method of amplification for TCR beta CDR3 was immunoSEQ multiplex PCR, covering 54 Vbeta and 13 Jbeta. TCRdb recomputed calls from the immunoSEQ multiplex PCR reads with MiXCR, one row per CDR3 protein. The data hold approximately 190,000 distinct CDR3 sequences, with 85% to 95% observed a single time.

V gene TRBV3-1 combines with J gene TRBJ1-1; no firm D call. Sequencing used CD8+ T cells from PBMCs. The source of this sequence is a human donor with Susac syndrome. CDR3 protein: CASSQELRVFF. CDR3 coding DNA: TGTGCCAGCAGCCAAGAGTTGAGGGTTTTCTTT.